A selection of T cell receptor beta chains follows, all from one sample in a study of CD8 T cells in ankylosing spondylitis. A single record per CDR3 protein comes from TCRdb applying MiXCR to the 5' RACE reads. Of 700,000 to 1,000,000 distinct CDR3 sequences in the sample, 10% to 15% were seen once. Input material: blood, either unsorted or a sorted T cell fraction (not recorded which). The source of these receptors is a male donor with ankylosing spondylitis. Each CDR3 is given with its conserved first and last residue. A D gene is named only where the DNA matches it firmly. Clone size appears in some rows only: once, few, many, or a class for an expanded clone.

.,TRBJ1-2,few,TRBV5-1,CASSLAGGPAFNYGYTF,TGCGCCAGCAGCTTGGCCGGGGGTCCAGCGTTTAACTATGGCTACACCTTC
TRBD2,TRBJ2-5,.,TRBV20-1,CSASPGTSGQETQYF,TGCAGTGCTAGTCCCGGGACTAGCGGCCAAGAGACCCAGTACTTC
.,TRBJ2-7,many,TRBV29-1,CSVRGRTYEQYF,TGCAGCGTCCGTGGACGGACCTACGAGCAGTACTTC
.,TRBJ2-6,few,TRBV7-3,CASSLSLGSGANVLTF,TGTGCCAGCAGCTTAAGTCTCGGCTCTGGGGCCAACGTCCTGACTTTC
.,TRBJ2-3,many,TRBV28,CASSLIGSTDTQYF,TGCGCCAGCAGCTTAATCGGAAGCACAGATACGCAGTATTTT
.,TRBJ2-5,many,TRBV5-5,CASSLDVLLQETQYF,TGTGCCAGCAGCTTGGATGTACTGCTGCAAGAGACCCAGTACTTC
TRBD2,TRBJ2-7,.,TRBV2,CASSDDAGGPYEQYF,TGTGCCAGCAGTGACGACGCGGGAGGGCCTTACGAGCAGTACTTC
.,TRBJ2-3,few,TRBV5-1,CASSLEQTRQYF,TGCGCCAGCAGCTTGGAACAAACCCGTCAGTATTTT
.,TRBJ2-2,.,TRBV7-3,CASSPRRGPLNTGELFF,TGTGCCAGCAGCCCCCGGCGGGGGCCCCTTAACACCGGGGAGCTGTTTTTT
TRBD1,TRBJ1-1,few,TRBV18,CASSLSQGAYTEAFF,TGTGCCAGCTCACTTTCCCAGGGGGCGTACACTGAAGCTTTCTTT
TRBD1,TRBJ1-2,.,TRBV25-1,CASSAGQGFYGYTF,TGTGCCAGCAGTGCCGGACAGGGGTTCTATGGCTACACCTTC